This T cell receptor beta chain was obtained from a study of vaccination and CD4 T cells after COVID-19. Study as a whole: Each participant underwent a two-dose regimen of either the BNT162b2 or the mRNA-1273 vaccine. Study conclusions and caveats: In convalescent patients, 304 of 307 vaccine-specific clones were spike mono-reactive.

TCRdb analysed the PCR reads with MiXCR anew, one entry per CDR3 protein. The sample holds 15,000 to 25,000 distinct CDR3 sequences, 60% seen once. This clonotype was detected a few times. No antigen is known for it. The CDR3 is 17 amino acids. The J segment lost 2 bases and the V segment lost 1 base, leaving 3 bases of the junction unmatched. Per germline, CDR1 SGHTA and CDR2 FQGNSA. Sequencing was performed on CD4+ T cells from blood, taken after SARS-CoV-2 vaccination. The sequence derives from a human donor who had recovered from COVID-19. The chain uses TRBV7-2 and TRBJ2-5, with 14 bases fitting TRBD2. The CDR3 loop reads CASSLGLAGGPQETQYF. CDR3 DNA sequence: TGTGCCAGCAGCTTAGGACTAGCGGGAGGGCCTCAAGAGACCCAGTACTTC.